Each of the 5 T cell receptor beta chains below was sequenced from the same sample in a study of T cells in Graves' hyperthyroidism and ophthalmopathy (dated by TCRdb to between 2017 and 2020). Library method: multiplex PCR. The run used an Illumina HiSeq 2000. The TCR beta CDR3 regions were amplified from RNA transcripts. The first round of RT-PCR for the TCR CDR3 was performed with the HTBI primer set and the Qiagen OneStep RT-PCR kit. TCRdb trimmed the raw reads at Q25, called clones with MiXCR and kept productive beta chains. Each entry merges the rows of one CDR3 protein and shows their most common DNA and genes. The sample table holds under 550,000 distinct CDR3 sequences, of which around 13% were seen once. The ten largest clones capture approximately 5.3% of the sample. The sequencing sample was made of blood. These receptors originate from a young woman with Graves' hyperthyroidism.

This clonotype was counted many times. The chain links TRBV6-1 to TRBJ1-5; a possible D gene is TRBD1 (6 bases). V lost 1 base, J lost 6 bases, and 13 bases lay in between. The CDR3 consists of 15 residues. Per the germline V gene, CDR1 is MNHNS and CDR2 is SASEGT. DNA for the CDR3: TGTGCCAGCAGTGAAGTAACAGGGCGCAGTCAGCCCCAGCATTTT. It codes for CASSEVTGRSQPQHF.

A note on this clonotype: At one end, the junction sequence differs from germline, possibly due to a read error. The CDR3 here is CASSAGWGPHYGYTF. The CDR3 DNA follows: TGTGCCAGCAGCGCCGGTTGGGGGCCGCACTATGGCTACACCTTC. The V call is TRBV5-1, the J call TRBJ1-2; tentatively, D is TRBD1 (6 bases). There are 15 residues in the CDR3. Germline CDR1 SGHRS, CDR2 YFSETQ.

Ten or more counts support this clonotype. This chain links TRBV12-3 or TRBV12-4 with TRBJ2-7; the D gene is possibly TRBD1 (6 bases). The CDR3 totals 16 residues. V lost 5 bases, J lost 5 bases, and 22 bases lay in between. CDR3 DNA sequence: TGTGCCAGCAGTCCTACCCGGCGAGAACAGGGCAACGAGCAGTACTTC. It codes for CASSPTRREQGNEQYF.

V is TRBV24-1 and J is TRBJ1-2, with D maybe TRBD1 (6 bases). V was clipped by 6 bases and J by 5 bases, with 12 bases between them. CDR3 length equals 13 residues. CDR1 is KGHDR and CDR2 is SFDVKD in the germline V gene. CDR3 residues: CATSRTAAYGYTF. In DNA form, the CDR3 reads TGTGCCACCAGTCGGACAGCGGCATATGGCTACACCTTC.

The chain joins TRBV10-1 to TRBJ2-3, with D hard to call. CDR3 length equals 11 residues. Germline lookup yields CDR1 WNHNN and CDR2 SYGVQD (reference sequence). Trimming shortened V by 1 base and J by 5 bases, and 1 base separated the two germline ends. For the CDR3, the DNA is TGCGCCAGCAGTGAGTTAGATACGCAGTATTTT. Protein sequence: CASSELDTQYF.